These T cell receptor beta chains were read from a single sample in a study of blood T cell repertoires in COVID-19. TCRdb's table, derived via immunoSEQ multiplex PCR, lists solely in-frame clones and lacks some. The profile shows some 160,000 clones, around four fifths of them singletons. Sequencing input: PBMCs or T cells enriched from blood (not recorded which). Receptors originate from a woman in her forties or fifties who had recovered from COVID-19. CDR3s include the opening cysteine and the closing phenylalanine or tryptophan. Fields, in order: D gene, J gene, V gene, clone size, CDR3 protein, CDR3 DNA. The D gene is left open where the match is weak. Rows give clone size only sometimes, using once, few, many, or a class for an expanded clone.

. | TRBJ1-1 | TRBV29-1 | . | CSVEVQENTEAFF | TGCAGCGTTGAAGTACAGGAGAACACTGAAGCTTTCTTT
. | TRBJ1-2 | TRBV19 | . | CASRKDSEYGYTF | TGTGCCAGCCGCAAGGACAGCGAGTATGGCTACACCTTC
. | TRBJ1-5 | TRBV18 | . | CASSPSSNSNQPQHF | TGTGCCAGCTCACCAAGTAGTAATAGCAATCAGCCCCAGCATTTT
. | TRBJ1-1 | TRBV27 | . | CASRSTFSREAFF | TGTGCCAGCAGGTCGACATTTTCCCGTGAAGCTTTCTTT
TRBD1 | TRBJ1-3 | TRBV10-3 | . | CAISEGQGGNTIYF | TGTGCCATCAGTGAAGGACAGGGTGGAAACACCATATATTTT
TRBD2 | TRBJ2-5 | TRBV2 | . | CASSFRGGETQYF | TGTGCCAGCAGTTTTCGGGGGGGCGAGACCCAGTACTTC
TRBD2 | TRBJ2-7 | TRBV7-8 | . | CASSPEREYEQYF | TGTGCCAGCAGCCCCGAGCGGGAGTACGAGCAGTACTTC
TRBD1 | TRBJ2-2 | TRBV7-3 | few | CASSLTDRSELFF | TGTGCCAGCAGCTTAACGGACAGGTCGGAGCTGTTTTTT
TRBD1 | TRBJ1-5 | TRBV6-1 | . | CASSEMTGGPQPQHF | TGTGCCAGCAGTGAAATGACAGGGGGACCTCAGCCCCAGCATTTT
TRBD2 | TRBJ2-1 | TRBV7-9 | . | CASSMSGKSNEQFF | TGTGCCAGCAGCATGAGCGGGAAAAGTAATGAGCAGTTCTTC
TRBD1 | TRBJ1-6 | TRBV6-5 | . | CASTTGDRENSPLHF | TGTGCCAGCACCACGGGGGACAGGGAGAATTCACCCCTCCACTTT
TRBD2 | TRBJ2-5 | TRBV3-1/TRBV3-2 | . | CASTFPSRLAETQYF | TGTGCCAGCACCTTCCCAAGCCGACTAGCGGAGACCCAGTACTTC
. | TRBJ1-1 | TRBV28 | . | CASRGPMNTEAFF | TGTGCCAGCAGGGGCCCTATGAACACTGAAGCTTTCTTT
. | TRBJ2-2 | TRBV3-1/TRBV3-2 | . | CASSQRPGATGELFF | TGTGCCAGCAGCCAGCGCCCAGGTGCCACCGGGGAGCTGTTTTTT
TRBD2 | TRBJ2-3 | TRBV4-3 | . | CASSQEASGTITDTQYF | TGCGCCAGCAGCCAAGAGGCTAGCGGGACCATCACAGATACGCAGTATTTT
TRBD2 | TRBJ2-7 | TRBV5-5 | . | CASSFGLAGNYEQYF | TGTGCCAGCAGCTTCGGACTAGCGGGGAACTACGAGCAGTACTTC
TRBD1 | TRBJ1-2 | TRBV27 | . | CASSYRGGLDGYTF | TGTGCCAGCAGTTACAGGGGCGGGCTAGATGGCTACACCTTC
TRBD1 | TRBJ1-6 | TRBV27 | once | CASSSPGQGNTLHF | TGTGCCAGCAGTTCCCCGGGACAGGGTAATACCCTCCACTTT
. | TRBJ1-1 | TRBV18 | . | CASSPSSGAETEAFF | TGTGCCAGCTCACCCTCCTCAGGGGCAGAAACTGAAGCTTTCTTT
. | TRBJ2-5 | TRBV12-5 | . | CASGRDTVQGETQYF | TGTGCTAGTGGCCGGGACACCGTGCAGGGGGAGACCCAGTACTTC
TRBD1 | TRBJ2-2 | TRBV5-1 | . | CASSSRTGGIGELFF | TGCGCCAGCAGCTCAAGGACAGGGGGCATCGGGGAGCTGTTTTTT
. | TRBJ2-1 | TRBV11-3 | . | CASQARLQLYNEQFF | TGTGCCAGCCAAGCCAGGCTTCAACTCTACAATGAGCAGTTCTTC
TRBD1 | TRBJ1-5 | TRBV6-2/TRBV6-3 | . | CASSYPRTGGQPQHF | TGTGCCAGCAGTTACCCTCGGACAGGGGGGCAGCCCCAGCATTTT
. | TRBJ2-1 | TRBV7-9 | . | CASSLGGAGGEQFF | TGTGCCAGCAGCTTAGGCGGGGCAGGAGGGGAGCAGTTCTTC